The TCR beta chain described here comes from a study of blood T cell repertoires in COVID-19. Sequencing used immunoSEQ multiplex PCR; TCRdb keeps in-frame clones, though not all of them. The sample has more than 400,000 clones, around 90% seen once. The CDR3 runs 12 residues. The germline V gene has CDR1 SGHKS and CDR2 YYEKEE (reference sequence). Trimming took off 1 base at V and 6 bases at J, with 8 bases between the two ends. Specimen: PBMCs or T cells enriched from blood (not recorded which). The V and J genes are TRBV5-5 and TRBJ2-7; D uncertain. The clonotype comes from a man aged 18 to 29 who had recovered from COVID-19. CDR3 nucleotide sequence: TGTGCCAGCAGCTTGCCAAGAGGCGAGCAGTACTTC. The encoded protein is CASSLPRGEQYF.